This T cell receptor (beta chain) emerged from a study of response to subunit inactivated influenza vaccine. TCRdb used MiXCR to reprocess the RT-PCR reads, holding one entry per CDR3 protein. The data show around 200,000 distinct CDR3 sequences, around a tenth seen once. The length of the CDR3 is 16 residues. V trimming: 3 bases; J trimming: 4 bases; junction bases outside the gene matches: 8. Germline CDR1 is LGHNA and CDR2 is YNFKEQ. The sample was non-naive T cells sorted from PBMCs, taken on the day of vaccination. V is TRBV4-2 and J is TRBJ2-3, with 9 bases fitting TRBD2. The receptor comes from a man aged 50-59 years who received an inactivated influenza vaccine. The CDR3 region is CASSQIGGRAPDTQYF. CDR3 bases: TGTGCCAGCAGCCAGATCGGCGGGAGGGCCCCAGATACGCAGTATTTT.